One and the same sample provided the 23 T cell receptor beta chains below, sequenced in a study of CD8 T cells in Susac syndrome. It was with random hexamers that roughly 0.5 to 1 ug RNA was reverse transcribed. TCRdb reanalysed the immunoSEQ multiplex PCR reads using MiXCR and keeps one entry per CDR3 protein. The table has 75,000 or so distinct CDR3 sequences, over 85% seen once. Sequences were obtained from CD8+ T cells from PBMCs. The receptors stem from a human donor with Susac syndrome.

As DNA, the CDR3 is TGTGCCAGCAGCTATTCAAGGAGCGGGCTTAACAATGAGCAGTTCTTC. This translates into CASSYSRSGLNNEQFF. The rearrangement joins TRBV13 to TRBJ2-1; tentatively, D is TRBD2 (6 bases). The CDR3 runs to 16 residues. V was pared by 4 bases and J by 5 bases, with 18 bases between. The germline V gene has CDR1 PRHDT and CDR2 FYEKMQ (reference sequence).

This chain links TRBV7-9 with TRBJ2-6, with unresolved D. In germline, CDR1 is SEHNR, CDR2 FQNEAQ (reference sequence). This CDR3 is 18 amino acids long. Trimming shortened V by 3 bases and J by 0 bases, and 15 bases separated the two germline ends. In nucleotides, the CDR3 is TGTGCCAGCAGCTTTCCGCCGCGAGGCATCTCTGGGGCCAACGTCCTGACTTTC. Its protein is CASSFPPRGISGANVLTF.

This chain uses TRBV4-2 with TRBJ2-1, with 14 bases aligning to TRBD2. The trim removed 5 bases at V and 7 bases at J, leaving 1 base unmatched. Germline V gene data show CDR1 as LGHNA and CDR2 as YNFKEQ. The CDR3 length is 14 residues. The CDR3 protein is CASSGTSGSNEQFF. The CDR3 DNA reads TGTGCCAGCAGCGGGACTAGCGGGAGTAATGAGCAGTTCTTC.

V gene TRBV6-6 combines with J gene TRBJ2-5; D ambiguous. V gave up 6 bases and J gave up 6 bases, with 8 bases separating them. The CDR3 contains 11 residues. CDR1 MNHNY and CDR2 SVGAGI come from the germline V gene (reference sequence). The CDR3 DNA follows: TGTGCCAGCAGCCAGGCGAAGACCCAGTACTTC. Its protein product is CASSQAKTQYF.

The table lists this clonotype with a count of one. The chain joins TRBV30 to TRBJ2-3, with TRBD2 matching 9 bases. This CDR3 comprises 15 residues. V lost 4 bases to trimming and J lost 4 bases; unmatched junction nucleotides: 9. CDR1 and CDR2 from the germline V gene are GTSNPN and SVGIG (reference sequence). For the CDR3, the DNA is TGTGCCTGGATTACTAGCGGGTCCCTGGCAGATACGCAGTATTTT. Its translation is CAWITSGSLADTQYF.

This chain uses TRBV27 with TRBJ1-1; no clear D gene. Trimming stripped 0 bases from V and 4 bases from J, with 6 bases between. Germline CDR1 and CDR2: MNHEY and SMNVEV (reference sequence). The CDR3 contains 13 residues. CDR3 protein: CASSLSVVTEAFF. CDR3 DNA: TGTGCCAGCAGTTTATCGGTAGTCACTGAAGCTTTCTTT.

The rearrangement links TRBV4-3 to TRBJ2-3; perhaps TRBD1 as D (5 bases). The CDR3 contains 13 residues. V lost 0 bases and J 7 bases, leaving 8 bases between the germline ends. Per the germline V gene, CDR1 is LGHNA and CDR2 is YSLEER. The CDR3 DNA reads TGCGCCAGCAGCCAAGACAGGGATCATACGCAGTATTTT. It specifies CASSQDRDHTQYF.

The genes are TRBV4-3 and TRBJ2-5; 8 bases align to TRBD2. Germline CDR1 and CDR2: LGHNA and YSLEER. This CDR3 is 15 amino acids long. The trim removed 1 base at V and 2 bases at J, leaving 3 bases unmatched. The CDR3 region is CASSQGSGVQETQYF. CDR3 sequence (DNA): TGCGCCAGCAGCCAAGGTAGCGGGGTTCAAGAGACCCAGTACTTC.

This clonotype appeared a few times. V gene TRBV20-1 combines with J gene TRBJ2-4, with 7 bases aligning to TRBD2. J was trimmed by 0 bases and V by 2 bases; bases with no gene match: 4. The CDR3 sequence is 15 residues long. Germline V gene sequence: CDR1 DFQATT, CDR2 SNEGSKA (reference sequence). The CDR3: CSARSAGEAKNIQYF. The CDR3 DNA sequence: TGCAGTGCTAGATCGGCGGGAGAAGCCAAAAACATTCAGTACTTC.

The chain has TRBV29-1 and TRBJ2-1; D tentatively reads TRBD1 or TRBD2 (5 bases each). The CDR3 length is 14 residues. CDR1 SQVTM and CDR2 ANQGSEA come from the germline V gene. Trimming left V 6 bases short and J 2 bases short, with 14 bases between. The CDR3 loop is CSVPRGRTYNEQFF. The DNA of the CDR3 is TGCAGCGTCCCGAGGGGCCGTACCTACAATGAGCAGTTCTTC.

The table lists this clonotype with a count of one. This rearrangement joins TRBV30 to TRBJ2-2; TRBD1 or TRBD2 may be the D gene (5 bases each). CDR1 and CDR2 (germline): GTSNPN, SVGIG (reference sequence). V dropped 1 base and J dropped 7 bases, with 13 bases sitting between them. The CDR3 loop spans 14 amino acids. Here the CDR3 DNA reads TGTGCCTGGAGTGCCGGGACCCCGGGCGGGGAGCTGTTTTTT. Translation gives CAWSAGTPGGELFF.

This clonotype was found once. The chain links TRBV11-2 to TRBJ2-1; 11 bases fit TRBD2. The CDR3 has 19 amino acids. Trimming took 2 bases from V and 0 from J; bases not matched to a gene: 9. Germline V gene lookup returns CDR1 SGHAT and CDR2 FQNNGV. This chain's CDR3 is CASSLSSGRPWSSYNEQFF. The CDR3 DNA sequence: TGTGCCAGCAGCTTATCTAGCGGGAGGCCCTGGAGCTCCTACAATGAGCAGTTCTTC.

The chain joins TRBV23-1 to TRBJ2-2; TRBD1 is a possible D gene (6 bases). TRBV23-1 is identified as an open reading frame with a role that is uncertain. The CDR3 loop spans 16 amino acids. Between the trimmed V and J ends, which lost 6 bases and 1 base, there was a span of 15 bases. The CDR3 loop is CASRLLTGLNTGELFF. The CDR3, as DNA: TGCGCCAGCAGGCTACTGACAGGTCTGAACACCGGGGAGCTGTTTTTT.

This rearrangement joins TRBV27 to TRBJ2-3, with TRBD1 as a possible D gene (6 bases). The CDR3 has 16 residues. CDR1 and CDR2 (germline): MNHEY, SMNVEV (reference sequence). V was shortened by 0 bases and J by 6 bases, with 16 bases between the two germline ends. CDR3 DNA sequence: TGTGCCAGCAGTTTATCGACAGGCCTCATTCGGGATACGCAGTATTTT. Translated: CASSLSTGLIRDTQYF.

This chain connects TRBV6-6 to TRBJ2-2; tentative D call: TRBD2 (6 bases). V lost 2 bases and J 5 bases, leaving 15 bases between the germline ends. The length of the CDR3 is 16 residues. Germline CDR1 and CDR2: MNHNY and SVGAGI (reference sequence). The CDR3 loop reads CASSYLGTLLTGELFF. Written as DNA, the CDR3 is TGTGCCAGCAGTTACCTCGGGACTCTCTTAACCGGGGAGCTGTTTTTT.

The chain employs TRBV5-1 and TRBJ2-6; D uncertain. The germline V gene has CDR1 SGHRS and CDR2 YFSETQ. The V gene lost 5 bases and the J gene lost 0 bases, with 3 bases spanning the gap. The CDR3 extends over 13 amino acids. The CDR3 nucleotides read TGCGCCAGCAGAACCTCTGGGGCCAACGTCCTGACTTTC. Its protein is CASRTSGANVLTF.

This clonotype was seen only once. The chain uses TRBV27 and TRBJ1-2, with a tentative D call TRBD1 (5 bases). The CDR3 loop spans 15 amino acids. In germline, CDR1 is MNHEY, CDR2 SMNVEV (reference sequence). Trimming cost V 0 bases and J 8 bases, with 16 bases left between them. Here the CDR3 reads CASSLSKGTNYGYTF. In DNA, the CDR3 is TGTGCCAGCAGTTTATCGAAGGGGACCAATTACGGCTACACCTTC.

This clonotype was detected once. The rearrangement joins TRBV6-2 or TRBV6-3 to TRBJ2-7, with 8 bases aligning to TRBD1. The CDR3 has 13 residues. Germline-derived CDR1 and CDR2 are MNHEY and SVGEGT. V was pared by 6 bases and J by 3 bases, with 4 bases of the junction left unmatched. The CDR3 DNA follows: TGTGCCAGCAGCTGGACAGGGATCTACGAGCAGTACTTC. Residues: CASSWTGIYEQYF.

V usage is TRBV7-2 and J usage is TRBJ2-7; no reliable D call. Germline CDR1 is SGHTA and CDR2 is FQGNSA. CDR3 size: 16 residues. V lost 5 bases to trimming and J lost 0 bases, with 17 bases between them. This CDR3 reads CASSEPGPGYSYEQYF. The CDR3 DNA reads TGTGCCAGCAGCGAACCCGGACCAGGATACTCCTACGAGCAGTACTTC. Full variable domain (remainder filled in from reference TRBV7-2 and TRBJ2-7): GAGVSQSPSNKVTEKGKDVELRCDPISGHTALYWYRQSLGQGLEFLIYFQGNSAPDKSGLPSDRFSAERTGGSVSTLTIQRTQQEDSAVYLCASSEPGPGYSYEQYFGPGTRLTVT.

The rearrangement links TRBV4-1 to TRBJ1-1, with TRBD1 matching 11 bases. The CDR3 totals 18 residues. Unmatched junction bases numbered 10, after V lost 4 bases and J lost 0 bases. Germline V gene lookup returns CDR1 MGHRA and CDR2 YSYEKL. In DNA form, the CDR3 reads TGCGCCAGCAGCCCGACCGGGACAGGGGGACAAATGAACACTGAAGCTTTCTTT. As protein: CASSPTGTGGQMNTEAFF.

The J gene is TRBJ2-5, the V gene TRBV12-3 or TRBV12-4; D remains unclear. The CDR3 consists of 13 residues. Trimming pared 8 bases from V and 3 bases from J, leaving 13 bases between. CDR3 sequence (DNA): TGTGCCAGCTCCCAGTTCCCTAAAGAGACCCAGTACTTC. Amino acids: CASSQFPKETQYF.

CDR3 amino acids: CASSLDSGSYEQYF. The CDR3 DNA is TGTGCCAGCAGCTTAGATTCCGGCTCCTACGAGCAGTACTTC. This chain uses TRBV13 with TRBJ2-7; D not certain. The CDR3 sequence is 14 residues long. Trimming removed 1 base at V and 0 bases at J, with 7 bases between. Germline lookup yields CDR1 PRHDT and CDR2 FYEKMQ (reference sequence).

V gene TRBV9 combines with J gene TRBJ2-7; TRBD1 is a possible D gene (5 bases). V lost 0 bases and J 6 bases, leaving 13 bases between the germline ends. Germline assignment: CDR1 SGDLS and CDR2 YYNGEE. The CDR3 consists of 14 residues. CDR3 region: CASSVGAGMGEQYF. CDR3 DNA sequence: TGTGCCAGCAGCGTAGGGGCAGGGATGGGCGAGCAGTACTTC.